This T cell receptor beta chain was captured in a study of T cell responses to AZD1222 COVID-19 vaccine. As for this clone: Its antigen is unknown.

Profiled with immunoSEQ multiplex PCR; TCRdb holds only in-frame clones, not every one. This sample has 150,000 to 200,000 clones; just under 95% occur once, and the top ten carry approximately 1.4%. Study findings and constraints: Most donors were white British, females outnumbered males, and clonal diversity was possibly underestimated.

The CDR3 runs 15 residues. CDR1 is SGHKS and CDR2 is YYEKEE in the germline V gene (reference sequence). V lost 6 bases, J lost 6 bases, and 8 bases stayed unmatched. The chain combines TRBV5-5 with TRBJ1-5; 11 bases fit TRBD1. The clonotype was recovered from an adult in good health. This material consisted of peripheral blood, taken on day 0 of AZD1222 vaccination. The CDR3 region is CASNRGQGATQPQHF. CDR3 bases: TGTGCCAGCAACAGAGGACAGGGGGCAACTCAGCCCCAGCATTTT.